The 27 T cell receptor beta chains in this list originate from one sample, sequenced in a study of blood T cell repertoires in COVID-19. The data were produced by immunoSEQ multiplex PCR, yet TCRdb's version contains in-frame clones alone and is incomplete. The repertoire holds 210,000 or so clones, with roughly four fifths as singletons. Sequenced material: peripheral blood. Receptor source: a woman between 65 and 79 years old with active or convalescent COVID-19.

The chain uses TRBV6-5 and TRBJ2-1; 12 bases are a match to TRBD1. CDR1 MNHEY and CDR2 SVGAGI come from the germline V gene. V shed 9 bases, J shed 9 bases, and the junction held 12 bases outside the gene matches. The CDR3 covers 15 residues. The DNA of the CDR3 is TGTGCCAGTGGGGGGACAGGGGGCGCGACCGGTGAGCAGTTCTTC. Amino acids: CASGGTGGATGEQFF.

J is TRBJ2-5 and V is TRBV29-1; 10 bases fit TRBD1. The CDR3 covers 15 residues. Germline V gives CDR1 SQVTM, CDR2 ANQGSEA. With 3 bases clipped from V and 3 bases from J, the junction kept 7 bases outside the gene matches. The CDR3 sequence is CSVEGQGRVEETQYF. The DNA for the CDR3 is TGCAGCGTTGAGGGACAGGGGAGGGTCGAAGAGACCCAGTACTTC.

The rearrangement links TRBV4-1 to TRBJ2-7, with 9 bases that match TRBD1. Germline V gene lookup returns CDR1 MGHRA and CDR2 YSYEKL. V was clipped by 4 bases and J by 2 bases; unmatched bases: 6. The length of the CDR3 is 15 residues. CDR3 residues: CASSPSGTGTYEQYF. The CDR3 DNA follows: TGCGCCAGCAGCCCATCCGGGACAGGGACCTACGAGCAGTACTTC.

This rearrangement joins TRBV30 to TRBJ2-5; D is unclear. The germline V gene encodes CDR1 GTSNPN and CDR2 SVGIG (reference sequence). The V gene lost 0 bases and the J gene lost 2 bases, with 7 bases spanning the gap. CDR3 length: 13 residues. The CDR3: CAWSVTRQETQYF. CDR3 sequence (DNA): TGTGCCTGGAGTGTTACAAGACAAGAGACCCAGTACTTC.

Here the CDR3 reads CASSRDRGNSPLHF. DNA of the CDR3: TGTGCCAGCAGCCGGGACAGGGGCAATTCACCCCTCCACTTT. V gene TRBV16 combines with J gene TRBJ1-6, with 10 bases identical to TRBD1. CDR3 length: 14 residues. Germline lookup yields CDR1 KGHSY and CDR2 FQNENV. V was pared by 4 bases and J by 7 bases, with 1 base of the junction left unmatched.

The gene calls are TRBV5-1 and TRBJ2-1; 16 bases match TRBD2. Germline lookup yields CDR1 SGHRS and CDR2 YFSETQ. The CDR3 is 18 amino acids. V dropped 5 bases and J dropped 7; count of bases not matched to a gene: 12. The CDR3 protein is CASRGTSGRASRLNEQFF. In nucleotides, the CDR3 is TGCGCCAGCAGGGGGACTAGCGGGAGGGCCTCTCGGCTAAATGAGCAGTTCTTC.

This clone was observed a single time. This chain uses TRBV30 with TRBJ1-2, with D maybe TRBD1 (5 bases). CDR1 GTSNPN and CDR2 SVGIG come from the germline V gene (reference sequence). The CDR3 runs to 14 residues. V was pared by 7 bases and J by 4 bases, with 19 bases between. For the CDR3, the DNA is TGTGCCTCGGAGGGGAATGGACAAATCTATGGCTACACCTTC. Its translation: CASEGNGQIYGYTF.

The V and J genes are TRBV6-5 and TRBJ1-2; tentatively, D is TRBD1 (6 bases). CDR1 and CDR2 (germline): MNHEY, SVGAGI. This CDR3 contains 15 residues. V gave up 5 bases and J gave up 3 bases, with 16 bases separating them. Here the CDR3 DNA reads TGTGCCAGCAGTCGGGGGGGGGCGAAAGACTATGGCTACACCTTC. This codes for CASSRGGAKDYGYTF.

The CDR3: CASTDAGEQAQHF. The DNA of the CDR3 is TGTGCCAGTACCGATGCGGGGGAGCAGGCCCAGCATTTT. The chain is built from TRBV19 and TRBJ1-5; a weak D match, TRBD1 (5 bases). The germline V gene has CDR1 LNHDA and CDR2 SQIVND (reference sequence). Trimming cost V 7 bases and J 11 bases, with 18 bases left between them. CDR3 size: 13 residues.

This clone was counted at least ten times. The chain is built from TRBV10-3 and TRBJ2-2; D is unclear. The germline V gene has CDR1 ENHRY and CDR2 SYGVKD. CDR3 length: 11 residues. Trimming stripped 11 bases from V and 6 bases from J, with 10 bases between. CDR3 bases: TGTGCCTCCGCCGCGGCCGGGGAGCTGTTTTTT. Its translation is CASAAAGELFF.

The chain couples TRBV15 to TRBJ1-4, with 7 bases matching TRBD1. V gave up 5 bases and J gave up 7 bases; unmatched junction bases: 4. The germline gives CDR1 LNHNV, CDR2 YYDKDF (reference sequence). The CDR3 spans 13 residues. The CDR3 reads CATSGRQGEKLFF. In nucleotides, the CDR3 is TGTGCCACCAGCGGACGACAGGGTGAAAAACTGTTTTTT. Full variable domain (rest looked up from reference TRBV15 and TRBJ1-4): DAMVIQNPRYQVTQFGKPVTLSCSQTLNHNVMYWYQQKSSQAPKLLFHYYDKDFNNEADTPDNFQSRRPNTSFCFLDIRSPGLGDTAMYLCATSGRQGEKLFFGSGTQLSVL.

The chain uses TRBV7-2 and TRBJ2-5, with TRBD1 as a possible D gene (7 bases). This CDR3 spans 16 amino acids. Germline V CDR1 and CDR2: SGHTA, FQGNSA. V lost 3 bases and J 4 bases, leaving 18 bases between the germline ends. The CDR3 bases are TGTGCCAGCAGCTTGCCCCCAGGGGGGAATAGAGAGACCCAGTACTTC. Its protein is CASSLPPGGNRETQYF.

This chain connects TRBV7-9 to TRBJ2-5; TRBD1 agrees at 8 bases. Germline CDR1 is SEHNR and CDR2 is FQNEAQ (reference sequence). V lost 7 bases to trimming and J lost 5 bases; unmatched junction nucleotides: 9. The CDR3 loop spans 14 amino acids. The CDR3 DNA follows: TGTGCCAGCACCAAGACAGGGGACGGGGAGACCCAGTACTTC. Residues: CASTKTGDGETQYF.

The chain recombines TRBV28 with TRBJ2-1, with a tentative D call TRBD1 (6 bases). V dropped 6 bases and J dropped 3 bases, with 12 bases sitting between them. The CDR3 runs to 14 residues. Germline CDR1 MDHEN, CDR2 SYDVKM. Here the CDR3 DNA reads TGTGCCAGCAGCCTCCAGGGGTTCTACAATGAGCAGTTCTTC. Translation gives CASSLQGFYNEQFF.

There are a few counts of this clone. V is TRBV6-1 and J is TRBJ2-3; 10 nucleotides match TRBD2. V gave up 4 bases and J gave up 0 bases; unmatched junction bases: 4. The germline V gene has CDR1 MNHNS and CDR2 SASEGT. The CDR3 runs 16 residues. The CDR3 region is CASSVGLAASTDTQYF. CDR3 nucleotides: TGTGCCAGCAGTGTAGGACTAGCGGCGAGCACAGATACGCAGTATTTT.

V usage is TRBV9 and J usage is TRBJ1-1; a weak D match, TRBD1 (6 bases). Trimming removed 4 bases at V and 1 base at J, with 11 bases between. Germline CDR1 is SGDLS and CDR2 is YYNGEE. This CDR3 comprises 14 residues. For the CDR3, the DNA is TGTGCCAGCAGCAACAGGGCGTCGAACACTGAAGCTTTCTTT. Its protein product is CASSNRASNTEAFF.

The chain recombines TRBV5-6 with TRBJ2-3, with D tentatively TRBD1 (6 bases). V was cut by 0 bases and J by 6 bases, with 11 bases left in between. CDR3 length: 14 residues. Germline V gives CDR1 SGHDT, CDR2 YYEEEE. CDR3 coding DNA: TGTGCCAGCAGCTTGGTTACAGGGATGGATACGCAGTATTTT. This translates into CASSLVTGMDTQYF.

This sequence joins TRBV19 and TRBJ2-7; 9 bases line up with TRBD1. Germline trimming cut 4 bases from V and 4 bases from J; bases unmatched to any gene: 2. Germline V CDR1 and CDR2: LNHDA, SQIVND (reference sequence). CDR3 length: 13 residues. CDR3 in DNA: TGTGCCAGTAGTAACGGACAGGGGTACGAGCAGTACTTC. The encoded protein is CASSNGQGYEQYF.

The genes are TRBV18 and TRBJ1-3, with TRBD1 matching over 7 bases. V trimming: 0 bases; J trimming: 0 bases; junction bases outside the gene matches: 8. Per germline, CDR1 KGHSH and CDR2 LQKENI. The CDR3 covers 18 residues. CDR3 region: CASSPPFTGAHSGNTIYF. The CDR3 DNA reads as TGTGCCAGCTCACCACCGTTTACAGGGGCACACTCTGGAAACACCATATATTTT.

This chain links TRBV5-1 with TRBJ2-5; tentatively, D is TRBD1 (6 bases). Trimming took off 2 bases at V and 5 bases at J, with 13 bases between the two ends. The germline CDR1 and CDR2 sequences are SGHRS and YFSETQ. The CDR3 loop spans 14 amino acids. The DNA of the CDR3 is TGCGCCAGCAGCTTTCAGGGGAGCACGGAGACCCAGTACTTC. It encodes CASSFQGSTETQYF.

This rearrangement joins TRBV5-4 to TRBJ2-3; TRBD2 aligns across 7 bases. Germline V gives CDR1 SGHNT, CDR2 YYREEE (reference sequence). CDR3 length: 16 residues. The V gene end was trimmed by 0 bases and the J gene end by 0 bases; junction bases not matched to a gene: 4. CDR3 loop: CASSLERGLSTDTQYF. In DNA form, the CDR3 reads TGTGCCAGCAGCTTGGAGCGGGGACTTAGCACAGATACGCAGTATTTT.

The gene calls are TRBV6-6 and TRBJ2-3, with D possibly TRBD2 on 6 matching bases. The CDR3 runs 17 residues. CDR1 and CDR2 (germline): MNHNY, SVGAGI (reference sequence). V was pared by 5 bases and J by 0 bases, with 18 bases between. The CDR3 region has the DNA TGTGCCAGCAGTCCTCGTGGTAGCGGAGGGAGCACAGATACGCAGTATTTT. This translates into CASSPRGSGGSTDTQYF.

CDR3 sequence: CASSLDSTRSYGYTF. The CDR3 DNA reads as TGTGCCAGCAGCTTAGACAGTACCCGCTCCTATGGCTACACCTTC. The rearrangement uses TRBV7-3 and TRBJ1-2, with D possibly TRBD1 on 5 matching bases. Trimming pared 2 bases from V and 4 bases from J, leaving 14 bases between. Germline CDR1 and CDR2: SGHTA and FQGTGA. CDR3 length equals 15 residues.

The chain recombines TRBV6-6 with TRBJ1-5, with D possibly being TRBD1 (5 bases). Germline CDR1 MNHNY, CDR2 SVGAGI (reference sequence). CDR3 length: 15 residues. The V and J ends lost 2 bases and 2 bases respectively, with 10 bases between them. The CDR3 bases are TGTGCCAGCAGTTACGACAGCTATGGCAATCAGCCCCAGCATTTT. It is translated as CASSYDSYGNQPQHF.

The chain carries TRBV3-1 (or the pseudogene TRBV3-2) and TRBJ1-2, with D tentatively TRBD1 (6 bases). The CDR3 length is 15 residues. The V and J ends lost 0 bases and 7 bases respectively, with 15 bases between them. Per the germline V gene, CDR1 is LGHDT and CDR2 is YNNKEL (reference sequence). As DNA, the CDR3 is TGTGCCAGCAGCCAAGATTGGCAGGGGTTCTCTGGCTACACCTTC. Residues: CASSQDWQGFSGYTF.

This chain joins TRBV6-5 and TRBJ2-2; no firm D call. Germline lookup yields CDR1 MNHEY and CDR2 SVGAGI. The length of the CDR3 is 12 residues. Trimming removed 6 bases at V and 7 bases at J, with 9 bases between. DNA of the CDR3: TGTGCCAGCAGCCGCGAGGTCGGGGAGCTGTTTTTT. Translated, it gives CASSREVGELFF.

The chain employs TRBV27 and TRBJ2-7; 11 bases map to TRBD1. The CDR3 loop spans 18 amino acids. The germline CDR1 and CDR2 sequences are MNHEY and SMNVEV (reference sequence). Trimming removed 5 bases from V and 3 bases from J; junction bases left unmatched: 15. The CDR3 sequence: CASSADRGPVPSHYEQYF. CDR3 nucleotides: TGTGCCAGCAGTGCGGACAGGGGGCCAGTCCCTAGCCACTACGAGCAGTACTTC.